The 7 T cell receptor beta chains given below trace back to one sample, sequenced in a study of blood T cell repertoires in COVID-19. Sequenced by immunoSEQ multiplex PCR; TCRdb stores in-frame clones only, minus some. The table lists 90,000 to 120,000 clones, about 89% of them singletons, with approximately 5% in the top ten. The material sequenced was peripheral blood. These receptors were collected from a human donor in a cohort sampled during active COVID-19.

This chain joins TRBV4-2 and TRBJ2-5, with D perhaps matching TRBD1 (7 bases). Germline-derived CDR1 and CDR2 are LGHNA and YNFKEQ. This CDR3 contains 16 residues. V was shortened by 0 bases and J by 3 bases, with 14 bases between the two germline ends. CDR3: CASSQDPRGEEETQYF. The CDR3 nucleotides read TGTGCCAGCAGCCAAGATCCCAGGGGGGAGGAAGAGACCCAGTACTTC.

The chain employs TRBV4-2 and TRBJ2-1; 11 bases line up with TRBD2. The CDR3 is made up of 16 amino acids. Germline V gene sequence: CDR1 LGHNA, CDR2 YNFKEQ. Unmatched junction bases numbered 7, after V lost 0 bases and J lost 9 bases. The CDR3 bases are TGTGCCAGCAGCCAAGATTCTAGCGGGAGGATGGGTGAGCAGTTCTTC. Its translation: CASSQDSSGRMGEQFF.

V gene TRBV7-3 combines with J gene TRBJ2-1; TRBD2 agrees at 9 bases. This CDR3 spans 14 amino acids. The trim removed 4 bases at V and 7 bases at J, leaving 5 bases unmatched. CDR1 and CDR2 (germline): SGHTA, FQGTGA. CDR3 protein: CASSSGLARNEQFF. CDR3 nucleotide sequence: TGTGCCAGCAGCTCCGGACTAGCGCGGAATGAGCAGTTCTTC.

This chain uses TRBV2 with TRBJ1-1; 7 nucleotides agree with TRBD1. Germline CDR1 SNHLY, CDR2 FYNNEI. The CDR3 is 13 residues long. Unmatched junction bases numbered 7, after V lost 10 bases and J lost 2 bases. The CDR3: CATSRDSNTEAFF. The CDR3 nucleotides are TGTGCCACTAGTCGGGACAGCAACACTGAAGCTTTCTTT.

This clone was detected once. The chain combines TRBV14 with TRBJ1-1; 8 nucleotides line up with TRBD1. With 0 bases clipped from V and 3 bases from J, the junction kept 9 bases outside the gene matches. The CDR3 sequence is 17 residues long. Germline CDR1 is SGHDN and CDR2 is FVKESK. In DNA form, the CDR3 reads TGTGCCAGCAGCCAAGATCTTGTTCGCAGGGGGCACACTGAAGCTTTCTTT. Residues: CASSQDLVRRGHTEAFF.

The J gene is TRBJ1-2, the V gene TRBV6-6; a weak D match, TRBD1 (6 bases). CDR3 size: 15 residues. Germline V gene lookup returns CDR1 MNHNY and CDR2 SVGAGI (reference sequence). The germline V and J ends were trimmed by 8 bases and 0 bases, with 16 bases remaining between them. The CDR3 loop reads CASLKGGLANYGYTF. The CDR3 region has the DNA TGTGCCAGCTTAAAGGGGGGGTTAGCTAACTATGGCTACACCTTC.

The chain joins TRBV28 to TRBJ1-1; TRBD1 matches at 9 bases. CDR1 MDHEN and CDR2 SYDVKM come from the germline V gene. Unmatched junction bases numbered 6, after V lost 3 bases and J lost 4 bases. This CDR3 region has 15 residues. CDR3 protein: CASSLNRGRSTEAFF. CDR3 in DNA: TGTGCCAGCAGTTTGAACAGGGGGCGGAGCACTGAAGCTTTCTTT.